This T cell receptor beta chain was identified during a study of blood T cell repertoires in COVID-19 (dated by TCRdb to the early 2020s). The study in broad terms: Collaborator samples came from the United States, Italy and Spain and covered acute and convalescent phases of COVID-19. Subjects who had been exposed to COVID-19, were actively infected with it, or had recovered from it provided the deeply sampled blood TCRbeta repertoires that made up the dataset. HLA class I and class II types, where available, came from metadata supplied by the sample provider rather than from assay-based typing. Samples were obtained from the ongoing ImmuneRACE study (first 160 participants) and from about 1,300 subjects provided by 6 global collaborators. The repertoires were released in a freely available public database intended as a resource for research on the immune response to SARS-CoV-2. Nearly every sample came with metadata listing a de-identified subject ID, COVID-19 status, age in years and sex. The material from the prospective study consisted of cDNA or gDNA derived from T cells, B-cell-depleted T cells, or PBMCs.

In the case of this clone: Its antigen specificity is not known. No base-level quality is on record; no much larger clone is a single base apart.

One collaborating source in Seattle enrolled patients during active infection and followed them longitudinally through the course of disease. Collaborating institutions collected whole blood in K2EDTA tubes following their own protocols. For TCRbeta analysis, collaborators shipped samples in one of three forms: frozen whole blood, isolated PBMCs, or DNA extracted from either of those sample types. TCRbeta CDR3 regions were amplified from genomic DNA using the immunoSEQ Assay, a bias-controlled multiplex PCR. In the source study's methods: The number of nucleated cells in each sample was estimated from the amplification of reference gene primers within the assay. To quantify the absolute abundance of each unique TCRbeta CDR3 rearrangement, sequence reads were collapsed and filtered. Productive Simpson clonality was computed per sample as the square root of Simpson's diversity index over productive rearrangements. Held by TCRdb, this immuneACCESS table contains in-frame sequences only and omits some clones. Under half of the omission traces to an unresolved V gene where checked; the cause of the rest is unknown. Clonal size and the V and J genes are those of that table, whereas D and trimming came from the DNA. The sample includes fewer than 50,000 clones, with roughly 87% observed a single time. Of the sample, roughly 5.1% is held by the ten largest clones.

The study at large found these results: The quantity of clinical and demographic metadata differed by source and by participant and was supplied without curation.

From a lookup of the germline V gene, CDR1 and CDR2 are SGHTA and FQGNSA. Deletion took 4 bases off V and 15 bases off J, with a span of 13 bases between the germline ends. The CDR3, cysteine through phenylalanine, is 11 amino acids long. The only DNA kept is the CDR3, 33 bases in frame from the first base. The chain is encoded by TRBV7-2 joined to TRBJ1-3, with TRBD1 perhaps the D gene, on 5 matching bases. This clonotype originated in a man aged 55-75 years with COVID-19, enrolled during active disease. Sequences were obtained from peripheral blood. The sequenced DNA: TGTGCCAGCAGCTCGGGCCGGGACTCATATTTT. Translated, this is CASSSGRDSYF.